Listed here are 19 T cell receptor beta chains from one sample, sequenced in a study of OX40 agonist ivuxolimab in advanced cancers. Repertoires were generated with immunoSEQ multiplex PCR, while TCRdb's copy carries only in-frame clones and drops some. Among some 60,000 clones, about 90% were seen once, and the ten largest hold 1.5% to 2%. Source: CD4+ or CD8+ T cells sorted from blood, taken in a trial of the OX40 agonist ivuxolimab. The source of these receptors is an adult with an advanced solid tumor such as melanoma, head and neck, liver or kidney cancer.

On this clone itself: An end of the junction differs from the germline gene, which may be a read error. The J gene is TRBJ2-5, the V gene TRBV7-7; D might be TRBD1 (6 bases). Germline-derived CDR1 and CDR2 are SSHAT and FNYEAQ (reference sequence). The CDR3 runs 15 residues. CDR3: CASSLVGGHGETQYF. Here the CDR3 DNA reads TGTGCTAGCAGCTTAGTAGGGGGTCATGGGGAGACCCAGTACTTC.

V is TRBV7-2 and J is TRBJ2-5, with D perhaps TRBD2 (6 bases). This CDR3 is 13 amino acids long. Germline CDR1 and CDR2: SGHTA and FQGNSA. Trimming removed 3 bases from V and 5 bases from J, with 10 bases in between. CDR3 sequence reads: CASSLGTPETQYF. The CDR3 nucleotides are TGTGCCAGCAGCTTGGGGACTCCGGAGACCCAGTACTTC.

This clone was recorded once. This chain joins TRBV28 and TRBJ2-7; D may be TRBD2 (5 bases). V was shortened by 5 bases and J by 2 bases, with 13 bases between the two germline ends. The CDR3 contains 14 residues. CDR1 and CDR2 from the germline V gene are MDHEN and SYDVKM. In nucleotides, the CDR3 is TGTGCCAGCAGTCCTAGCCTAGAACCCTACGAGCAGTACTTC. Protein product: CASSPSLEPYEQYF.

The genes are TRBV7-3 and TRBJ2-3; D gene unclear. From germline, CDR1 is SGHTA and CDR2 FQGTGA. This CDR3 is built from 15 residues. With 1 base removed from V and 1 base from J, the gap between germline ends came to 9 bases. The CDR3 protein is CASSLMGTGTDTQYF. CDR3 DNA: TGTGCCAGCAGCTTAATGGGAACGGGCACAGATACGCAGTATTTT.

The chain links TRBV2 to TRBJ1-5; TRBD1 might be the D (5 bases). The CDR3 extends over 14 amino acids. V shed 2 bases and J shed 10 bases, with 15 bases lying between them. Germline V gene lookup returns CDR1 SNHLY and CDR2 FYNNEI. CDR3 sequence (DNA): TGTGCCAGCAGTGAACTTCAGGGTGCTCATCCCCAGCATTTT. Protein: CASSELQGAHPQHF.

V usage is TRBV7-9 and J usage is TRBJ1-4; 7 bases align to TRBD1. There are 16 residues in the CDR3. The ends lost 4 bases at V and 5 bases at J; junction bases unmatched: 10. Per the germline V gene, CDR1 is SEHNR and CDR2 is FQNEAQ (reference sequence). The CDR3 bases are TGTGCCAGCAGCTACACATCCGGGACAGTAAATGAAAAACTGTTTTTT. Its protein product is CASSYTSGTVNEKLFF.

The sample holds one count of this clone. The chain employs TRBV18 and TRBJ2-5, with unresolved D. Trimming left V 0 bases short and J 1 base short, with 3 bases between. The length of the CDR3 is 13 residues. Looked up from germline, CDR1 is KGHSH and CDR2 is LQKENI. CDR3 residues: CASSPPVQETQYF. In DNA, the CDR3 is TGTGCCAGCTCACCACCGGTCCAAGAGACCCAGTACTTC.

The V and J genes are TRBV5-1 and TRBJ2-2, with 7 bases matching TRBD2. The CDR3 covers 14 residues. With 5 bases clipped from V and 0 bases from J, the junction kept 1 base outside the gene matches. Per the germline V gene, CDR1 is SGHRS and CDR2 is YFSETQ. The CDR3 nucleotides read TGCGCCAGCAGAGCGGGGACGAACACCGGGGAGCTGTTTTTT. Translated: CASRAGTNTGELFF.

The chain couples TRBV19 to TRBJ1-1; D not resolved. V lost 3 bases and J lost 5, with 19 bases in between. Germline-derived CDR1 and CDR2 are LNHDA and SQIVND (reference sequence). The CDR3 has 16 amino acids. In DNA form, the CDR3 reads TGTGCCAGTAGTATCAGCGCAGGCTCATTTAATACTGAAGCTTTCTTT. This encodes CASSISAGSFNTEAFF.

This clone was counted a few times. This sequence joins TRBV30 and TRBJ1-5, with D maybe TRBD1 (6 bases). CDR3 length: 13 amino acids. Germline-derived CDR1 and CDR2 are GTSNPN and SVGIG (reference sequence). V dropped 0 bases and J dropped 4 bases, with 7 bases sitting between them. The DNA of the CDR3 is TGTGCCTGGAGTGTACAGGGTAATCAGCCCCAGCATTTT. Translated: CAWSVQGNQPQHF.

The rearrangement joins TRBV7-9 to TRBJ2-2; 8 positions match TRBD1. Germline CDR1 is SEHNR and CDR2 is FQNEAQ (reference sequence). The length of the CDR3 is 15 residues. With 0 bases clipped from V and 6 bases from J, the junction kept 3 bases outside the gene matches. CDR3 in amino acids: CASSLAGQGPGELFF. Written as DNA, the CDR3 is TGTGCCAGCAGCTTAGCCGGACAGGGACCCGGGGAGCTGTTTTTT.

In its sample, this clone was seen once. The CDR3 here is CASSESPANYGYTF. CDR3 bases: TGTGCCAGCAGTGAATCACCAGCTAACTATGGCTACACCTTC. The chain recombines TRBV6-1 with TRBJ1-2; no firm D call. The germline CDR1 and CDR2 sequences are MNHNS and SASEGT. V shed 2 bases and J shed 0 bases, with 7 bases lying between them. This CDR3 region has 14 residues.

This sequence joins TRBV9 and TRBJ2-3; 9 bases map to TRBD2. CDR3 size: 17 residues. Trimming at V came to 0 bases and at J to 0 bases, leaving 5 bases not matched to a gene. Per germline, CDR1 SGDLS and CDR2 YYNGEE. CDR3 bases: TGTGCCAGCAGCGTAGATGCGGGGGGGCGTAGCACAGATACGCAGTATTTT. It encodes CASSVDAGGRSTDTQYF.

J is TRBJ2-5 and V is TRBV2; 10 bases line up with TRBD1. TRBJ2-7 explains the end of the DNA better; the J call may be wrong. Germline V gives CDR1 SNHLY, CDR2 FYNNEI. This CDR3 is built from 15 residues. In DNA, the CDR3 is TGTGCCAGCAGTCGAGACAGGGGGCATTACTACGAGCAGTACTTC. Protein: CASSRDRGHYYEQYF.

This clone was seen just once. The rearrangement uses TRBV5-4 and TRBJ1-6, with TRBD1 identical over 7 bases. Unmatched junction bases numbered 5, after V lost 0 bases and J lost 14 bases. The CDR3 contains 13 residues. The germline V gene encodes CDR1 SGHNT and CDR2 YYREEE (reference sequence). CDR3 nucleotide sequence: TGTGCCAGCAGCTTGGATATTGGGACAGCCCTCCACTTT. Its protein is CASSLDIGTALHF.

The chain employs TRBV18 and TRBJ2-5; weak D call: TRBD1 (5 bases). Trimming took 6 bases from V and 3 from J, leaving 14 bases between them. Germline loops: CDR1 KGHSH, CDR2 LQKENI. CDR3 length equals 14 residues. This CDR3 reads CASSLGHNEETQYF. The CDR3 DNA reads as TGTGCCAGCTCCCTCGGACATAATGAAGAGACCCAGTACTTC.

This clone has only one observation. The rearrangement links TRBV2 to TRBJ1-5; D is perhaps TRBD1 (5 bases). The CDR3 contains 14 residues. V lost 5 bases and J lost 0, with 8 bases in between. CDR1 is SNHLY, CDR2 FYNNEI, per germline. The CDR3 DNA sequence: TGTGCCAGCAGTCCGACAGCTAGCAATCAGCCCCAGCATTTT. This translates into CASSPTASNQPQHF.

The V and J genes are TRBV7-2 and TRBJ2-5; possible D gene TRBD2, 5 bases. CDR3 length equals 13 residues. Germline-derived CDR1 and CDR2 are SGHTA and FQGNSA. V dropped 3 bases and J dropped 2 bases, with 7 bases sitting between them. The CDR3 DNA reads as TGTGCCAGCAGCTTTGGCGGGCAAGAGACCCAGTACTTC. It yields the protein CASSFGGQETQYF.

This chain links TRBV7-3 with TRBJ2-1; 7 positions match TRBD2. The CDR3 length is 16 residues. V was clipped by 5 bases and J by 2 bases; unmatched bases: 9. Germline lookup yields CDR1 SGHTA and CDR2 FQGTGA. The CDR3 loop is CASSPTERGTYNEQFF. The CDR3, as DNA: TGTGCCAGCAGCCCCACCGAGCGGGGTACCTACAATGAGCAGTTCTTC.